This T cell receptor beta chain was sequenced in a study of OX40 agonist ivuxolimab in advanced cancers. The table came from immunoSEQ multiplex PCR; TCRdb's copy has only in-frame clones and leaves some out. The sample shows around 67,000 clones, 75% to 85% of them seen only once. The CDR3 contains 14 residues. Germline values: CDR1 SEHNR, CDR2 FQNEAQ (reference sequence). V was cut by 5 bases and J by 3 bases, with 10 bases left in between. This sequence was found in an adult with an advanced solid tumor such as melanoma, head and neck, liver or kidney cancer. The sequences come from CD4+ or CD8+ T cells sorted from blood, collected in a trial of the OX40 agonist ivuxolimab. The chain links TRBV7-9 to TRBJ1-4; D gene uncertain. The DNA for the CDR3 is TGTGCCAGCAGCCCGGACGGATCTAATGAAAAACTGTTTTTT. This codes for CASSPDGSNEKLFF.